Given below is one T cell receptor beta chain in context. Antigen unknown. This specimen belongs to a study of OX40 agonist ivuxolimab in advanced cancers. For the study at large: Dosing consisted of intravenous ivuxolimab at 0.01 to 10 mg/kg every 2 weeks. The dose-escalation group included hepatocellular carcinoma, melanoma, renal cell carcinoma and head and neck cancer. More than 35% of patients had received prior checkpoint inhibitor therapy. Study observations and caveats: More expanded clones were found, on average, in CD8+ than in CD4+ T cells.

CDR1 and CDR2 (germline): SGHKS, YYEKEE (reference sequence). The ends were cut back, 1 base at V and 4 bases at J, with 8 bases in the middle. CDR3 length: 14 residues. Produced via immunoSEQ multiplex PCR; TCRdb's table is partial and in-frame only. The sample carries about 80,000 clones, around 90% recorded once. The rearrangement joins TRBV5-5 to TRBJ1-4, with D hard to call. The sequencing used CD4+ or CD8+ T cells sorted from blood, collected in a trial of the OX40 agonist ivuxolimab. The sequence was obtained from an adult with an advanced solid tumor such as melanoma, head and neck, liver or kidney cancer. The chain's CDR3 is CASSLRVSNEKLFF. CDR3 DNA: TGTGCCAGCAGCTTGAGGGTCAGTAATGAAAAACTGTTTTTT.